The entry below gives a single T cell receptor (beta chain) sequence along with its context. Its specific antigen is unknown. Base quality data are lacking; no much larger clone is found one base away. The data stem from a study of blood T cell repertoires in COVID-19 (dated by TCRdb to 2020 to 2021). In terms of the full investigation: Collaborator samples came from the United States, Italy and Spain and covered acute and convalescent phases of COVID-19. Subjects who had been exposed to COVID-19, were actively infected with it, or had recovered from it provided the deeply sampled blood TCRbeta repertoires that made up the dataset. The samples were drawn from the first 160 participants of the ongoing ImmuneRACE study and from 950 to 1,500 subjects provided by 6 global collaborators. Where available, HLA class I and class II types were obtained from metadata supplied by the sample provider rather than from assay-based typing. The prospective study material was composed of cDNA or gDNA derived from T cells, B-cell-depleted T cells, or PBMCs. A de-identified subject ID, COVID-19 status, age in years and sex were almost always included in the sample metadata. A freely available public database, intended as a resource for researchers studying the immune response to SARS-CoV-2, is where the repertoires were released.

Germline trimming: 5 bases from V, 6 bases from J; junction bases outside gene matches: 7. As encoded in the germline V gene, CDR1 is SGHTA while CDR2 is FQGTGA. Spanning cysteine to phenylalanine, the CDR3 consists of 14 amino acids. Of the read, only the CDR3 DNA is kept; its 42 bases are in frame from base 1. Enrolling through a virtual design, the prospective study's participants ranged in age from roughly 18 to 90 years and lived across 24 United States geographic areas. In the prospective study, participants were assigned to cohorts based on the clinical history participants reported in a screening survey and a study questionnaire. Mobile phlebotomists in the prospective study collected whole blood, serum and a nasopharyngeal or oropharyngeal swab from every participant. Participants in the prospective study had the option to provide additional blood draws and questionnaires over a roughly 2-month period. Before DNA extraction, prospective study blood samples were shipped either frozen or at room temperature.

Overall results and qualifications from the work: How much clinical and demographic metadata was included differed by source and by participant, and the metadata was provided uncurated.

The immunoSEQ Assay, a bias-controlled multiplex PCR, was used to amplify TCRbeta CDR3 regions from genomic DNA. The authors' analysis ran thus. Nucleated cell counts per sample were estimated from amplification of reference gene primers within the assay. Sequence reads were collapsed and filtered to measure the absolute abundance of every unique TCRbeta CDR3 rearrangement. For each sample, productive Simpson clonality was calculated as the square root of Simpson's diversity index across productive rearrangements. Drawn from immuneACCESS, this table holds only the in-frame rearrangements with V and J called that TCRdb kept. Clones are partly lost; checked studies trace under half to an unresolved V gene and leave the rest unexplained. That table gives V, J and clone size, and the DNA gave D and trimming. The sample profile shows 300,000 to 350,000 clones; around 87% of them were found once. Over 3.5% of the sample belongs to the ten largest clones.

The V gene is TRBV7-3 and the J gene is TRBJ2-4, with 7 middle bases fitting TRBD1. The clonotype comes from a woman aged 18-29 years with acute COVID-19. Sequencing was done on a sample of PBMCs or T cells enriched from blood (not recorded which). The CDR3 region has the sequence CASSPSGQRNIQYF. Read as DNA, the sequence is TGTGCCAGCAGCCCGTCGGGACAGCGAAACATTCAGTACTTC.